This TCR beta chain was identified in a study of T cell responses to AZD1222 COVID-19 vaccine. Study results and limitations: Spike-spanning, vaccine-associated CD4 TCRs were dominant at 160-218 and 743-854.

Here immunoSEQ multiplex PCR was the method, and the copy in TCRdb shows in-frame clones only, minus some. There are approximately 99,000 clones in the sample; about 86% occur only once, and about 3.3% lies in the top ten. A note on this clone: Its antigen is not identified.

The CDR3 has 15 amino acids. The germline V and J ends were trimmed by 5 bases and 3 bases, with 13 bases remaining between them. Germline V gene data show CDR1 as SSHAT and CDR2 as FNYEAQ (reference sequence). This sequence originates from an adult in good health. The sequencing here drew on peripheral blood, taken on day 0 of AZD1222 vaccination. The chain is built from TRBV7-7 and TRBJ2-2; D is ambiguous. CDR3 DNA: TGTGCCAGCAGCCTTAGGTTTTCGGACACCGGGGAGCTGTTTTTT. Its translation is CASSLRFSDTGELFF.